The 30 T cell receptor beta chains reported below all come from one sample, sequenced in a study of blood T cell repertoires in COVID-19. Some clones are missing from TCRdb's copy, which holds only in-frame ones; the method was immunoSEQ multiplex PCR. The profile shows around 60,000 clones, around 77% of them singletons. Input material: peripheral blood. These receptors all stem from a man aged 80 or over with active or convalescent COVID-19.

The genes are TRBV5-1 and TRBJ2-2, with TRBD1 matching over 7 bases. The germline V gene encodes CDR1 SGHRS and CDR2 YFSETQ. Germline trimming cut 4 bases from V and 6 bases from J; bases unmatched to any gene: 12. This CDR3 has 16 residues. The CDR3 nucleotides are TGCGCCAGCAGCCCCCCGACAGGGATAATGGCCGGGGAGCTGTTTTTT. It encodes CASSPPTGIMAGELFF.

This clone was detected many times. The CDR3, as DNA: TGTGCCAGCAGCCGGGACACCTCCTCACCCCTCCACTTT. Its translation is CASSRDTSSPLHF. V and J are TRBV2 and TRBJ1-6; a possible D gene is TRBD1 (6 bases). This CDR3 is built from 13 residues. V lost 6 bases, J lost 10 bases, and 13 bases lay in between. Germline V lookup: CDR1 SNHLY, CDR2 FYNNEI. The whole variable domain, remainder taken from reference TRBV2 and TRBJ1-6, is EPEVTQTPSHQVTQMGQEVILRCVPISNHLYFYWYRQILGQKVEFLVSFYNNEISEKSEIFDDQFSVERPDGSNFTLKIRSTKLEDSAMYFCASSRDTSSPLHFGNGTRLTVT.

The rearrangement uses TRBV7-2 and TRBJ2-2; 9 positions agree with TRBD2. Germline V lookup: CDR1 SGHTA, CDR2 FQGNSA. CDR3 size: 14 residues. Losses at the gene ends were 8 bases for V and 5 bases for J; bases not matched to a gene: 6. The CDR3 reads CASRRAGGTGELFF. DNA of the CDR3: TGTGCCAGCCGAAGGGCGGGAGGGACCGGGGAGCTGTTTTTT.

The chain employs TRBV19 and TRBJ1-5; a possible D gene is TRBD1 (6 bases). CDR1 and CDR2 (germline): LNHDA, SQIVND (reference sequence). Trimming removed 3 bases at V and 7 bases at J, with 16 bases between. The CDR3 sequence is 15 residues long. CDR3 sequence reads: CASSIKGGDHQPQHF. The CDR3 DNA follows: TGTGCCAGTAGTATCAAAGGGGGGGACCACCAGCCCCAGCATTTT. Drawing the rest from reference TRBV19 and TRBJ1-5, the complete variable domain is DGGITQSPKYLFRKEGQNVTLSCEQNLNHDAMYWYRQDPGQGLRLIYYSQIVNDFQKGDIAEGYSVSREKKESFPLTVTSAQKNPTAFYLCASSIKGGDHQPQHFGDGTRLSIL.

This clone was observed once. The chain links TRBV7-9 to TRBJ1-1, with D uncertain. V was pared by 3 bases and J by 1 base, with 9 bases between. Per germline, CDR1 SEHNR and CDR2 FQNEAQ (reference sequence). The CDR3 length is 14 residues. This CDR3 is CASSLMMRNTEAFF. The CDR3 region has the DNA TGTGCCAGCAGCTTGATGATGCGGAACACTGAAGCTTTCTTT.

The chain is built from TRBV7-2 and TRBJ2-7; D gene ambiguous. Germline CDR1 is SGHTA and CDR2 is FQGNSA. V dropped 3 bases and J dropped 6 bases, with 12 bases sitting between them. The CDR3 is made up of 13 amino acids. The CDR3 sequence: CASSFEMMAEQYF. The CDR3 bases are TGTGCCAGCAGCTTTGAAATGATGGCCGAGCAGTACTTC.

Only a few counts were recorded for this clone. V and J are TRBV7-8 and TRBJ2-7; TRBD2 aligns across 8 bases. This CDR3 region has 14 residues. Trimming removed 2 bases from V and 7 bases from J; junction bases left unmatched: 7. CDR1 is SGHVS and CDR2 is FQNEAQ in the germline V gene. This chain's CDR3 is CASSLMGGGMEQYF. The CDR3 bases are TGTGCCAGCAGCTTAATGGGCGGGGGGATGGAGCAGTACTTC. The entire variable domain, with the rest obtained from reference TRBV7-8 and TRBJ2-7, is as follows: GAGVSQSPRYKVAKRGQDVALRCDPISGHVSLFWYQQALGQGPEFLTYFQNEAQLDKSGLPSDRFFAERPEGSVSTLKIQRTQQEDSAVYLCASSLMGGGMEQYFGPGTRLTVT.

This clone was seen more than once but under ten times. The V gene is TRBV5-5, the J gene TRBJ1-4; D is uncertain. Looked up from germline, CDR1 is SGHKS and CDR2 is YYEKEE (reference sequence). The CDR3 has 15 residues. V lost 9 bases, J lost 3 bases, and 18 bases lay in between. The CDR3 protein is CATRTNWGANEKLFF. CDR3 coding DNA: TGTGCCACCAGGACCAATTGGGGAGCTAATGAAAAACTGTTTTTT.

The CDR3 DNA follows: TGTGCCAGCTCACCACAGCGGACAGGGGGCACGAACACCGGGGAGCTGTTTTTT. Protein sequence: CASSPQRTGGTNTGELFF. The chain employs TRBV18 and TRBJ2-2; 11 positions agree with TRBD1. V lost 1 base and J lost 0; bases outside the gene matches: 4. Germline V gene lookup returns CDR1 KGHSH and CDR2 LQKENI. This CDR3 comprises 18 residues. Variable domain in full (rest from reference TRBV18 and TRBJ2-2): NAGVMQNPRHLVRRRGQEARLRCSPMKGHSHVYWYRQLPEEGLKFMVYLQKENIIDESGMPKERFSAEFPKEGPSILRIQQVVRGDSAAYFCASSPQRTGGTNTGELFFGEGSRLTVL.

This clone was counted between two and nine times. The V and J genes are TRBV5-5 and TRBJ2-4, with 9 positions matching TRBD1. V shed 3 bases and J 12 bases; nucleotides not matched to a gene: 16. Germline CDR1 SGHKS, CDR2 YYEKEE (reference sequence). The CDR3 consists of 16 residues. CDR3 residues: CASSSGMPGQGLSQYF. CDR3 DNA: TGTGCCAGCAGCTCCGGGATGCCGGGACAGGGCCTCTCTCAGTACTTC.

The chain has TRBV9 and TRBJ1-6, with D perhaps matching TRBD1 (6 bases). V gave up 3 bases and J gave up 10 bases, with 14 bases separating them. This CDR3 has 14 amino acids. Germline V gene lookup returns CDR1 SGDLS and CDR2 YYNGEE. Here the CDR3 DNA reads TGTGCCAGCAGCGCCCAACAGGGAGAATCACCCCTCCACTTT. This encodes CASSAQQGESPLHF. Full variable domain (missing parts from reference TRBV9 and TRBJ1-6): DSGVTQTPKHLITATGQRVTLRCSPRSGDLSVYWYQQSLDQGLQFLIQYYNGEERAKGNILERFSAQQFPDLHSELNLSSLELGDSALYFCASSAQQGESPLHFGNGTRLTVT.

V gene TRBV28 combines with J gene TRBJ1-5; unclear D gene. CDR1 and CDR2 from the germline V gene are MDHEN and SYDVKM. V was pared by 6 bases and J by 0 bases, with 18 bases between. This CDR3 region has 17 residues. In DNA, the CDR3 is TGTGCCAGCAGCTCCGGTTTTAGATCTTATAGCAATCAGCCCCAGCATTTT. Translation: CASSSGFRSYSNQPQHF.

This chain links TRBV5-1 with TRBJ2-5; 9 bases are a match to TRBD2. Trimming cost V 0 bases and J 5 bases; bases outside gene matches: 5. Germline CDR1 SGHRS, CDR2 YFSETQ. This CDR3 has 15 residues. CDR3 nucleotide sequence: TGCGCCAGCAGCTTGGGCGGGGGGGCCCACGAGACCCAGTACTTC. It yields the protein CASSLGGGAHETQYF. The variable domain in full, completed from reference TRBV5-1 and TRBJ2-5, reads KAGVTQTPRYLIKTRGQQVTLSCSPISGHRSVSWYQQTPGQGLQFLFEYFSETQRNKGNFPGRFSGRQFSNSRSEMNVSTLELGDSALYLCASSLGGGAHETQYFGPGTRLLVL.

In its sample, this clone was seen many times. The V and J genes are TRBV6-5 and TRBJ2-7, with a tentative D call TRBD1 (5 bases). This CDR3 spans 12 amino acids. CDR1 and CDR2 from the germline V gene are MNHEY and SVGAGI. V lost 7 bases and J 1 base, leaving 8 bases between the germline ends. CDR3 residues: CASMGLSYEQYF. Here the CDR3 DNA reads TGTGCCAGCATGGGGCTGTCCTACGAGCAGTACTTC.

V is TRBV5-1 and J is TRBJ2-2; the D gene is possibly TRBD2 (5 bases). V was cut by 0 bases and J by 1 base, with 10 bases left in between. Germline assignment: CDR1 SGHRS and CDR2 YFSETQ. This CDR3 spans 16 amino acids. The CDR3 region has the DNA TGCGCCAGCAGCTTGGTTTCTAGCAGGAACACCGGGGAGCTGTTTTTT. Its translation: CASSLVSSRNTGELFF. Full variable domain (remainder filled in from reference TRBV5-1 and TRBJ2-2): KAGVTQTPRYLIKTRGQQVTLSCSPISGHRSVSWYQQTPGQGLQFLFEYFSETQRNKGNFPGRFSGRQFSNSRSEMNVSTLELGDSALYLCASSLVSSRNTGELFFGEGSRLTVL.

The V call is TRBV3-1 (or the pseudogene TRBV3-2), the J call TRBJ2-2; no clear D. Germline CDR1 is LGHDT and CDR2 is YNNKEL (reference sequence). The CDR3 has 14 amino acids. V lost 4 bases to trimming and J lost 2 bases, with 8 bases between them. CDR3 in amino acids: CASSRSGNTGELFF. The CDR3 bases are TGTGCCAGCAGCCGGTCCGGTAACACCGGGGAGCTGTTTTTT.

This clone occurred once. The V and J genes are TRBV18 and TRBJ2-7; a possible D gene is TRBD2 (5 bases). V lost 2 bases and J lost 1, with 18 bases in between. This CDR3 has 17 residues. Germline CDR1 reads KGHSH; CDR2 reads LQKENI. DNA of the CDR3: TGTGCCAGCTCACCATCTTGGTCCGGGCTAGCATCCTACGAGCAGTACTTC. This encodes CASSPSWSGLASYEQYF.

The chain carries TRBV5-4 and TRBJ1-1; TRBD1 might be the D (6 bases). Trimming cost V 4 bases and J 2 bases, with 18 bases left between them. CDR3 length equals 16 residues. From germline, CDR1 is SGHNT and CDR2 YYREEE (reference sequence). CDR3 sequence reads: CASSPGRGGLNTEAFF. CDR3 DNA sequence: TGTGCCAGCAGCCCGGGGAGGGGGGGATTAAACACTGAAGCTTTCTTT.

The genes are TRBV6-6 and TRBJ2-3; the D gene is possibly TRBD1 (6 bases). The V end was cut by 1 base, the J end by 2 bases, with 10 bases between. The CDR3 runs 15 residues. Germline CDR1 and CDR2: MNHNY and SVGAGI (reference sequence). In DNA, the CDR3 is TGTGCCAGCAGTTACTTAGGGACACCCACAGATACGCAGTATTTT. As protein: CASSYLGTPTDTQYF.

The chain recombines TRBV10-3 with TRBJ2-1; 9 positions match TRBD2. Per the germline V gene, CDR1 is ENHRY and CDR2 is SYGVKD. V trimming: 7 bases; J trimming: 7 bases; junction bases outside the gene matches: 14. CDR3 length equals 16 residues. CDR3 nucleotide sequence: TGTGCCATCACCCAGTCGATGGCTAGCGGGATAAATGAGCAGTTCTTC. This codes for CAITQSMASGINEQFF.

This clone was detected a few times. V usage is TRBV12-5 and J usage is TRBJ2-3, with D possibly being TRBD2 (5 bases). CDR1 and CDR2 from the germline V gene are LGHNT and FRNRAP. The CDR3 contains 14 residues. V dropped 3 bases and J dropped 4 bases, with 11 bases sitting between them. CDR3 bases: TGTGCTAGTGGTTTTACGGGGAGAGCAGATACGCAGTATTTT. It encodes CASGFTGRADTQYF.

This clone was counted only a few times. The rearrangement links TRBV30 to TRBJ1-3; TRBD1 might be the D (5 bases). Trimming took 4 bases from V and 0 from J, leaving 16 bases between them. CDR1 GTSNPN and CDR2 SVGIG come from the germline V gene (reference sequence). The CDR3 length is 16 residues. The CDR3 is CAWTRIDSRSGNTIYF. The CDR3 nucleotides are TGTGCCTGGACCAGGATTGACAGCCGCTCTGGAAACACCATATATTTT.

This chain joins TRBV18 and TRBJ2-2; D unresolved. There are 12 residues in the CDR3. Trimming stripped 7 bases from V and 6 bases from J, with 9 bases between. The germline V gene has CDR1 KGHSH and CDR2 LQKENI. The CDR3 here is CASFYPAGELFF. CDR3 in DNA: TGTGCCAGCTTTTATCCCGCCGGGGAGCTGTTTTTT.

V is TRBV27 and J is TRBJ2-7, with TRBD2 as a possible D gene (6 bases). The V and J ends lost 6 bases and 7 bases respectively, with 16 bases between them. This CDR3 spans 13 amino acids. Germline V gene lookup returns CDR1 MNHEY and CDR2 SMNVEV (reference sequence). The CDR3 is CASSASTGVEQYF. DNA of the CDR3: TGTGCCAGCAGCGCGTCGACGGGGGTTGAGCAGTACTTC.

The V and J genes are TRBV18 and TRBJ1-2; D is uncertain. This CDR3 has 16 amino acids. CDR1 KGHSH and CDR2 LQKENI come from the germline V gene. V lost 3 bases and J 7 bases, leaving 21 bases between the germline ends. The CDR3 DNA follows: TGTGCCAGCTCACCCCCAACATATGAGGGTCGGAGTGGCTACACCTTC. Amino acid sequence: CASSPPTYEGRSGYTF.

The chain has TRBV19 and TRBJ1-5, with 9 bases fitting TRBD1. V gave up 8 bases and J gave up 6 bases; unmatched junction bases: 8. The CDR3 extends over 14 amino acids. Germline CDR1 LNHDA, CDR2 SQIVND (reference sequence). DNA for the CDR3: TGTGCCAGTCTCCGGACAGGGGATCGTCAGCCCCAGCATTTT. As protein: CASLRTGDRQPQHF. Drawing the rest from reference TRBV19 and TRBJ1-5, the complete variable domain is DGGITQSPKYLFRKEGQNVTLSCEQNLNHDAMYWYRQDPGQGLRLIYYSQIVNDFQKGDIAEGYSVSREKKESFPLTVTSAQKNPTAFYLCASLRTGDRQPQHFGDGTRLSIL.

The V call is TRBV4-1, the J call TRBJ2-1, with 12 bases lining up with TRBD2. V lost 1 base to trimming and J lost 6 bases; unmatched junction nucleotides: 13. The CDR3 is 19 residues long. Per germline, CDR1 MGHRA and CDR2 YSYEKL. The CDR3 nucleotides are TGCGCCAGCAGCCAAGTGCCCCACCTAGCGGGGGGGCCTGGCAATGAGCAGTTCTTC. As protein: CASSQVPHLAGGPGNEQFF.

In the case of this clone: One junction end does not reproduce the germline sequence, and a read error may be involved. Here the CDR3 reads CASSPDRSGTGELFF. CDR3 nucleotide sequence: TGTGCTAGCAGCCCAGACAGGTCGGGCACCGGGGAGCTGTTTTTT. This chain joins TRBV7-7 and TRBJ2-2, with TRBD1 as a possible D gene (6 bases). This CDR3 has 15 residues. Germline V lookup: CDR1 SSHAT, CDR2 FNYEAQ (reference sequence).

The chain carries TRBV7-6 and TRBJ1-2; 7 nucleotides align to TRBD1. The V gene end was trimmed by 5 bases and the J gene end by 1 base; junction bases not matched to a gene: 7. Germline V gene data show CDR1 as SGHVS and CDR2 as FNYEAQ. The CDR3 is made up of 15 amino acids. The DNA of the CDR3 is TGTGCCAGCAGCCCGTACAGGGGTCGTAACTATGGCTACACCTTC. Translated, it gives CASSPYRGRNYGYTF.

This chain joins TRBV4-2 and TRBJ2-2; 12 bases map to TRBD2. Unmatched junction bases numbered 0, after V lost 3 bases and J lost 1 base. Germline V gives CDR1 LGHNA, CDR2 YNFKEQ. The CDR3 length is 16 residues. In nucleotides, the CDR3 is TGTGCCAGCAGCCAGGGACTAGCGGGGAACACCGGGGAGCTGTTTTTT. Its protein product is CASSQGLAGNTGELFF.